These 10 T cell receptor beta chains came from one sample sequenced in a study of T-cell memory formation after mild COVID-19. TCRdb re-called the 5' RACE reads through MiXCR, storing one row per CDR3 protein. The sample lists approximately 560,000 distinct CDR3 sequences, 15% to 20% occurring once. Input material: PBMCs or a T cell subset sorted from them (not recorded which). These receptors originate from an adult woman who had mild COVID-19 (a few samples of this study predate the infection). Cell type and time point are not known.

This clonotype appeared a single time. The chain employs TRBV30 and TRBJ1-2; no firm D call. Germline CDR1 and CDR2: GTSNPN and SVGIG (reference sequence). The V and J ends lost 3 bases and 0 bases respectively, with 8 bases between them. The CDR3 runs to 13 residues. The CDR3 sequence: CAWSAHTNYGYTF. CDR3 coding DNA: TGTGCCTGGAGCGCCCATACTAACTATGGCTACACCTTC.

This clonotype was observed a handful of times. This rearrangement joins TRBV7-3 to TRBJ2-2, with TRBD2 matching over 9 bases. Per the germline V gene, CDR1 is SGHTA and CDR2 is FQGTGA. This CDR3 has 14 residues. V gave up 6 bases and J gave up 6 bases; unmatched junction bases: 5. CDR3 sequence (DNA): TGTGCCAGCAGACACGGGACTAGCCCCGGGGAGCTGTTTTTT. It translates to CASRHGTSPGELFF.

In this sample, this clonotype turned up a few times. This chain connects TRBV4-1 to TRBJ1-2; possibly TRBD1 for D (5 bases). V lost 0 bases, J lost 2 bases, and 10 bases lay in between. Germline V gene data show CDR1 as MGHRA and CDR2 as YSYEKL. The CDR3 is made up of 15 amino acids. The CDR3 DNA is TGCGCCAGCAGCCAAGATCGAGAGGGGAACTATGGCTACACCTTC. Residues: CASSQDREGNYGYTF.

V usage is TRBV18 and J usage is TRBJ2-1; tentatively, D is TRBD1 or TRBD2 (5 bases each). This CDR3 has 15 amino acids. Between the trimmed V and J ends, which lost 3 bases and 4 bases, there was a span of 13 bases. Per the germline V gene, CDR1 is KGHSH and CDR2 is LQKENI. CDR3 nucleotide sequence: TGTGCCAGCTCACCGGGACGGAGAAATTACAATGAGCAGTTCTTC. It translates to CASSPGRRNYNEQFF.

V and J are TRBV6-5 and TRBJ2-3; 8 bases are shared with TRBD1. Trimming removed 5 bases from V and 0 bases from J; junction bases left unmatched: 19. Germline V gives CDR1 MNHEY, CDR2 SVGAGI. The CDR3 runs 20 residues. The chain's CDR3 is CASSRHNPQGAASSTDTQYF. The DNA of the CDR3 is TGTGCCAGCAGTCGCCATAACCCCCAGGGGGCGGCTTCTAGCACAGATACGCAGTATTTT.

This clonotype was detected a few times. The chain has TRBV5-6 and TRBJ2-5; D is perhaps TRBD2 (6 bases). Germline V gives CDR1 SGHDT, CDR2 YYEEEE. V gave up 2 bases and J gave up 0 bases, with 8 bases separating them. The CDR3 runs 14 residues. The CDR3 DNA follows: TGTGCCAGCAGCTTTGGCGGGGACCAAGAGACCCAGTACTTC. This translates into CASSFGGDQETQYF.

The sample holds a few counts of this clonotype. In nucleotides, the CDR3 is TGCGCCAGCAGCCAAGACCCCTTGGACAGCGAGGAGCAGTACTTC. Protein sequence: CASSQDPLDSEEQYF. The chain recombines TRBV4-3 with TRBJ2-7; D is possibly TRBD1 (6 bases). The CDR3 length is 15 residues. The germline V and J ends were trimmed by 0 bases and 7 bases, with 16 bases remaining between them. Germline V gene sequence: CDR1 LGHNA, CDR2 YSLEER.

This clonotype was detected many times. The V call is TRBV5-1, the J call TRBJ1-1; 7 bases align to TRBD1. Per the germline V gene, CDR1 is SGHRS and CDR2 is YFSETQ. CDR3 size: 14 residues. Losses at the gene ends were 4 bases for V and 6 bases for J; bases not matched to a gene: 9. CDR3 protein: CASSVQPGQPEAFF. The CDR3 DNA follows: TGCGCCAGCAGCGTGCAACCGGGACAGCCTGAAGCTTTCTTT.

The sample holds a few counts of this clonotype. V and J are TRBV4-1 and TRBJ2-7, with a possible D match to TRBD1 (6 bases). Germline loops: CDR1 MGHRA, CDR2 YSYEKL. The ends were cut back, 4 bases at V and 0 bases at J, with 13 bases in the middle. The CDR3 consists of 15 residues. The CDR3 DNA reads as TGCGCCAGCAGCCTCGATCAGGGGAGCTCCTACGAGCAGTACTTC. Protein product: CASSLDQGSSYEQYF.

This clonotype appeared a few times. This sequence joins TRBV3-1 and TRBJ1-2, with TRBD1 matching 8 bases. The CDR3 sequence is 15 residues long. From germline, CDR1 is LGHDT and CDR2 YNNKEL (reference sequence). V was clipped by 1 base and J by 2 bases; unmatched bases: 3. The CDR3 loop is CASSQARDRNYGYTF. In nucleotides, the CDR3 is TGTGCCAGCAGCCAAGCCCGGGACAGGAACTATGGCTACACCTTC.